This record looks at one T cell receptor (beta chain) sequence and its context. What it binds is not known. Profiled with immunoSEQ multiplex PCR; TCRdb holds only in-frame clones, not every one. The sample gives 100,000 to 150,000 clones, around 94% of which show up once; under 7.5% is in the top ten. This sample was taken from a study of T cell responses to AZD1222 COVID-19 vaccine. CDR3 length: 12 amino acids. V shed 3 bases and J shed 11 bases, with 13 bases lying between them. Germline V gene sequence: CDR1 MGHRA, CDR2 YSYEKL. Findings and limits, study-wide: Donor demographics were predominantly white British with a female majority; clonal diversity may be underestimated. Close to half of spike-specific TCRs reportedly recognize unmutated variant regions. Increases in Spike-specific TCR breadth and depth were seen after two AZD1222 doses. The study found vaccine-associated CD4 TCRs spanning spike, dominant at 160-218 and 743-854.

V usage is TRBV4-1 and J usage is TRBJ1-2; D ambiguous. Sequences were derived from peripheral blood, sampled on day 0 of AZD1222 vaccination. The sequence derives from an adult in good health. The chain's CDR3 is CASSHPGGNYTF. The CDR3 nucleotides read TGCGCCAGCAGCCACCCCGGCGGGAATTACACCTTC.